This TCR beta chain was recorded in a study of T cells expressing NK-cell markers. As for the study in general: Sorted CD3+CD56-NKG2C+, CD3+CD56+NKG2C+ and CD3+CD56+NKG2C- T cells supplied the TCR beta repertoires.

TCRdb re-called the 5' RACE reads; every CDR3 protein appears as one record, without DNA. The sample's table shows more than 400,000 distinct CDR3 sequences. The length of the CDR3 is 14 residues. The germline V gene encodes CDR1 DFQATT and CDR2 SNEGSKA (reference sequence). This sequence originates from a woman aged 18-70 years in good health. The V and J genes are TRBV20-1 and TRBJ1-1. Sequences were obtained from blood T cells: a sorted CD56 or NKG2C T cell subset, CD4+ or CD8+ T cells, or bulk PBMC T cells (not recorded which). This chain's CDR3 is CSAHLSRTNTEAFF.